Sequencing of this T cell receptor beta chain was carried out in a study of T cell responses to AZD1222 COVID-19 vaccine. With respect to this clone: Its antigen is still unknown.

The study's findings and limits: The study found Spike-specific TCR breadth and depth rose after two AZD1222 doses. It was only 6 or 7 AZD1222 recipients who were seropositive at baseline.

V lost 5 bases to trimming and J lost 5 bases, with 15 bases between them. CDR3 length equals 14 residues. Germline CDR1 reads SGHTA; CDR2 reads FQGTGA. The assay was immunoSEQ multiplex PCR, and TCRdb's table has in-frame clones only and misses some. In the table there are approximately 80,000 clones, just under 90% of which are singletons. This sequence was found in an adult in good health. The genes are TRBV7-3 and TRBJ1-1, with a tentative D call TRBD1 (5 bases). This specimen was peripheral blood, taken on day 0 of AZD1222 vaccination. The CDR3 coding sequence is TGTGCCAGCAGCCAGGACACCCGGAGTACTGAAGCTTTCTTT. Protein product: CASSQDTRSTEAFF. Variable domain in full (rest from reference TRBV7-3 and TRBJ1-1): GAGVSQTPSNKVTEKGKYVELRCDPISGHTALYWYRQSLGQGPEFLIYFQGTGAADDSGLPNDRFFAVRPEGSVSTLKIQRTERGDSAVYLCASSQDTRSTEAFFGQGTRLTVV.